The 25 T cell receptor beta chains reported below all come from one sample, sequenced in a study of blood T cells in healthy people across ages. PCR was performed a second time for about 7 to 12 cycles using a sample-barcoded 5' primer and a J-beta primer mix. TCRdb re-derived calls from the 5' RACE reads in MiXCR, one entry per CDR3 protein. The sample carries about 1.6 million distinct CDR3 sequences, almost 35% recorded once. Input material: blood. Every receptor here comes from a woman aged 30 to 39 in good health.

The chain employs TRBV18 and TRBJ2-5, with no clear D. Between the trimmed V and J ends, which lost 6 bases and 1 base, there was a span of 18 bases. Germline V gene data show CDR1 as KGHSH and CDR2 as LQKENI. The CDR3 covers 16 residues. The CDR3 coding sequence is TGTGCCAGCTCCGCGAGAGACCCTGCACTCCAAGAGACCCAGTACTTC. Protein sequence: CASSARDPALQETQYF.

This clonotype has a single count. The junction differs from germline at one of its ends, possibly a read error. The CDR3 DNA reads TGTGCCATCAGTGAGGGACAGGGGGCCAAAAACGTTCAGTACTTC. Protein sequence: CAISEGQGAKNVQYF. The chain is built from TRBV10-3 and TRBJ2-4, with TRBD1 identical over 11 bases. Germline V gene sequence: CDR1 ENHRY, CDR2 SYGVKD. This CDR3 is 15 amino acids long.

The genes are TRBV20-1 and TRBJ1-2, with a possible D match to TRBD1 (5 bases). Germline V CDR1 and CDR2: DFQATT, SNEGSKA (reference sequence). The germline V and J ends were trimmed by 3 bases and 4 bases, with 15 bases remaining between them. The CDR3 totals 14 residues. CDR3 coding DNA: TGCAGTGCTAGTAGGGGAGGAGGTTCCTATGGCTACACCTTC. It specifies CSASRGGGSYGYTF.

This clonotype was observed a few times. This chain links TRBV7-3 with TRBJ1-2; TRBD1 might be the D (6 bases). V was clipped by 5 bases and J by 9 bases, with 25 bases between them. The CDR3 is made up of 16 amino acids. Germline-derived CDR1 and CDR2 are SGHTA and FQGTGA. This CDR3 is CASSPQGTQVPGSYTF. The CDR3 DNA is TGTGCCAGCAGCCCCCAGGGGACACAGGTCCCGGGTAGCTACACCTTC.

This clonotype was counted many times. The chain is built from TRBV12-3 or TRBV12-4 and TRBJ2-6; the D is unclear. The CDR3 is 13 residues long. V dropped 9 bases and J dropped 0 bases, with 6 bases sitting between them. Here the CDR3 DNA reads TGTGCCAGTCTAGTCTCTGGGGCCAACGTCCTGACTTTC. This codes for CASLVSGANVLTF.

The sample holds a few counts of this clonotype. This chain links TRBV28 with TRBJ2-7; 8 bases are a match to TRBD1. The CDR3 sequence is 12 residues long. Germline V lookup: CDR1 MDHEN, CDR2 SYDVKM. CDR3 DNA sequence: TGTGCTAGCGTAGACAGGGGCTACGAGCAGTACTTC. It codes for CASVDRGYEQYF.

The genes are TRBV12-3 or TRBV12-4 and TRBJ1-4; a possible D gene is TRBD1 (5 bases). With 3 bases removed from V and 5 bases from J, the gap between germline ends came to 13 bases. CDR3 length: 15 amino acids. The CDR3 region has the DNA TGTGCCAGCAGTTTTTTAGACGAGGGGAATGAAAAACTGTTTTTT. Its translation is CASSFLDEGNEKLFF.

This clonotype came up many times. The chain is built from TRBV20-1 and TRBJ2-4; the D gene is possibly TRBD1 (5 bases). CDR3 length: 14 residues. The V gene's germline CDR1 is DFQATT and CDR2 SNEGSKA (reference sequence). V was trimmed by 1 base and J by 0 bases, leaving 7 bases between them. The CDR3 protein is CSARGQLAKNIQYF. Written as DNA, the CDR3 is TGCAGTGCTAGAGGACAGCTAGCCAAAAACATTCAGTACTTC.

The chain is built from TRBV9 and TRBJ2-7, with 8 nucleotides matching TRBD2. CDR3 length equals 15 residues. Unmatched junction bases numbered 8, after V lost 0 bases and J lost 6 bases. In germline, CDR1 is SGDLS, CDR2 YYNGEE. CDR3 nucleotides: TGTGCCAGCAGCGTAGGGGCAGCGGGAGTAGGCGAGCAGTACTTC. The encoded protein is CASSVGAAGVGEQYF.

The chain employs TRBV10-3 and TRBJ2-5; either TRBD1 or TRBD2 may supply D (5 bases each). The CDR3 spans 14 residues. The V gene's germline CDR1 is ENHRY and CDR2 SYGVKD. The ends were cut back, 8 bases at V and 7 bases at J, with 20 bases in the middle. DNA for the CDR3: TGTGCCATCTTCGACCCTGGGGGTGCAGGGACCCAGTACTTC. Protein product: CAIFDPGGAGTQYF.

A few counts support this clonotype. The CDR3, as DNA: TGTGCCAGCAGGATTGGACTAGCGGGACGACCAGAGACCCAGTACTTC. This translates into CASRIGLAGRPETQYF. V usage is TRBV6-1 and J usage is TRBJ2-5; TRBD2 agrees at 12 bases. This CDR3 is built from 16 residues. Germline CDR1 and CDR2: MNHNS and SASEGT. J gave up 4 bases and V 6 bases, and 9 bases lay outside the gene matches.

The rearrangement joins TRBV15 to TRBJ2-7, with no clear D. Trimming took 2 bases from V and 3 from J, leaving 17 bases between them. Germline loops: CDR1 LNHNV, CDR2 YYDKDF (reference sequence). This CDR3 is 16 amino acids long. Here the CDR3 reads CATSRLQTGNLYEQYF. In nucleotides, the CDR3 is TGTGCCACCAGCAGACTTCAGACTGGAAATCTCTACGAGCAGTACTTC.

This clonotype was recorded a few times. The CDR3 spells CASSQGPRQDEAFF. The CDR3 nucleotides read TGCGCCAGCAGCCAAGGTCCCCGACAGGATGAAGCTTTCTTT. The chain joins TRBV4-1 to TRBJ1-1; D perhaps matches TRBD1 (6 bases). Per the germline V gene, CDR1 is MGHRA and CDR2 is YSYEKL. V lost 1 base, J lost 7 bases, and 13 bases lay in between. The CDR3 consists of 14 residues.

The V gene is TRBV3-1, the J gene TRBJ2-3; possible D gene TRBD1, 5 bases. V dropped 1 base and J dropped 5 bases, with 13 bases sitting between them. Germline CDR1 and CDR2: LGHDT and YNNKEL (reference sequence). This CDR3 contains 15 residues. CDR3 amino acids: CASSQGALGVDTQYF. The CDR3 bases are TGTGCCAGCAGCCAAGGGGCTCTAGGGGTAGATACGCAGTATTTT.

In this sample, this clonotype turned up a few times. The gene calls are TRBV9 and TRBJ2-7; 7 bases align to TRBD2. The germline V gene encodes CDR1 SGDLS and CDR2 YYNGEE. Unmatched junction bases numbered 4, after V lost 4 bases and J lost 0 bases. CDR3 length equals 14 residues. The CDR3 here is CASSREANSYEQYF. The CDR3 nucleotides read TGTGCCAGCAGCCGGGAGGCCAACTCCTACGAGCAGTACTTC. The full variable domain, completed using reference TRBV9 and TRBJ2-7, is DSGVTQTPKHLITATGQRVTLRCSPRSGDLSVYWYQQSLDQGLQFLIQYYNGEERAKGNILERFSAQQFPDLHSELNLSSLELGDSALYFCASSREANSYEQYFGPGTRLTVT.

This chain joins TRBV21-1 and TRBJ2-3. TRBV21-1 is shown as a pseudogene. This CDR3 has 14 residues. The CDR3 DNA reads TGTGCCAGCAGCAAAGGGGTGGACACAGATACGCAGTATTTT. It encodes CASSKGVDTDTQYF.

There are a few counts of this clonotype. The V and J genes are TRBV7-2 and TRBJ2-2; D gene ambiguous. Germline V CDR1 and CDR2: SGHTA, FQGNSA. The CDR3 contains 11 residues. Trimming took 3 bases from V and 9 from J, leaving 5 bases between them. CDR3 bases: TGTGCCAGCAGCTTCAGCCGGGAGCTGTTTTTT. Translated, it gives CASSFSRELFF.

At least ten counts were recorded for this clonotype. J is TRBJ2-3 and V is TRBV3-1; a weak D match, TRBD2 (7 bases). V was trimmed by 4 bases and J by 5 bases, leaving 13 bases between them. In germline, CDR1 is LGHDT, CDR2 YNNKEL (reference sequence). The CDR3 covers 14 residues. CDR3 in amino acids: CASSRRGAEDTQYF. The CDR3 bases are TGTGCCAGCAGCCGCCGGGGGGCAGAAGATACGCAGTATTTT.

This clonotype has a single count. The chain is built from TRBV7-8 and TRBJ2-3; D may be TRBD1 or TRBD2 (5 bases each). The ends were cut back, 10 bases at V and 1 base at J, with 21 bases in the middle. The CDR3 has 16 amino acids. CDR1 and CDR2 (germline): SGHVS, FQNEAQ. The CDR3 DNA is TGTGCCAACTCCCGGGGCCCATTGGAAGGCACAGATACGCAGTATTTT. This gives the protein CANSRGPLEGTDTQYF.

This clonotype was picked up many times. Given a much more abundant clone one base away, this may be a read error. CDR3 protein: CSVEPTDTQYF. CDR3 nucleotides: TGCAGCGTTGAACCCACAGATACGCAGTATTTT. The rearrangement joins TRBV29-1 to TRBJ2-3; D unresolved. The CDR3 extends over 11 amino acids. The germline V gene has CDR1 SQVTM and CDR2 ANQGSEA. V lost 2 bases to trimming and J lost 2 bases, with 2 bases between them.

With respect to this clonotype: Being one base from a much bigger clone, this may be a read error. The chain combines TRBV29-1 with TRBJ2-1; D call uncertain. This CDR3 is 15 amino acids long. V was clipped by 4 bases and J by 4 bases, with 17 bases between them. Germline lookup yields CDR1 SQVTM and CDR2 ANQGSEA. CDR3: CSVAQLSGFYNEQFF. The DNA for the CDR3 is TGCAGCGTTGCACAGCTCTCTGGCTTTTACAATGAGCAGTTCTTC.

This clonotype was picked up a small number of times. The chain recombines TRBV20-1 with TRBJ2-3; TRBD2 matches 15 bases. This CDR3 has 17 amino acids. Looked up from germline, CDR1 is DFQATT and CDR2 is SNEGSKA (reference sequence). Trimming cost V 5 bases and J 3 bases; bases outside gene matches: 9. For the CDR3, the DNA is TGCAGTGCTCTAGGGGCCGGACTAGCGGGGGGGACAGATACGCAGTATTTT. The encoded protein is CSALGAGLAGGTDTQYF.

CDR3 DNA: TGTGCCAGCAGTGAACGGTACCACGTTGAGCAGTTCTTC. Protein product: CASSERYHVEQFF. The V call is TRBV6-1, the J call TRBJ2-1; D call uncertain. CDR1 is MNHNS, CDR2 SASEGT, per germline. The CDR3 is 13 amino acids. Trimming cost V 2 bases and J 9 bases, with 11 bases left between them.

Details on this clonotype: This sequence may be a read error, since a much larger clone differs from it by one base. This chain joins TRBV10-3 and TRBJ2-7, with D possibly called TRBD1 or TRBD2 (6 bases each). This CDR3 contains 15 residues. Trimming took off 2 bases at V and 0 bases at J, with 11 bases between the two ends. In germline, CDR1 is ENHRY, CDR2 SYGVKD. CDR3 bases: TGTGCCATCAGTGAGAGGGGGGATGGCTCCTACGAGCAGTACTTC. Its translation: CAISERGDGSYEQYF.

This clonotype was seen repeatedly, ten times or more. J is TRBJ2-3 and V is TRBV10-3; 9 nucleotides align to TRBD1. The trim removed 3 bases at V and 4 bases at J, leaving 8 bases unmatched. Germline lookup yields CDR1 ENHRY and CDR2 SYGVKD. The CDR3 has 16 amino acids. CDR3 protein: CAISDPRQGDADTQYF. In nucleotides, the CDR3 is TGTGCCATCAGTGACCCCAGACAGGGGGACGCAGATACGCAGTATTTT.